This TCR beta chain was sequenced during a study of T cell responses to AZD1222 COVID-19 vaccine. The CDR3 has 15 amino acids. Per the germline V gene, CDR1 is LGHDT and CDR2 is YNNKEL (reference sequence). V was pared by 1 base and J by 4 bases, with 13 bases between. The table came from immunoSEQ multiplex PCR; TCRdb's copy has only in-frame clones and leaves some out. Here the sample spans under 80,000 clones, around four fifths being singletons. The J gene is TRBJ1-2, the V gene TRBV3-1 (or the pseudogene TRBV3-2), with D uncertain. The TCR was taken from an adult in good health. This material consisted of peripheral blood, taken on day 0 of AZD1222 vaccination. CDR3 DNA sequence: TGTGCCAGCAGCCAAGGTGAAGGAGTTTCCTATGGCTACACCTTC. This codes for CASSQGEGVSYGYTF.